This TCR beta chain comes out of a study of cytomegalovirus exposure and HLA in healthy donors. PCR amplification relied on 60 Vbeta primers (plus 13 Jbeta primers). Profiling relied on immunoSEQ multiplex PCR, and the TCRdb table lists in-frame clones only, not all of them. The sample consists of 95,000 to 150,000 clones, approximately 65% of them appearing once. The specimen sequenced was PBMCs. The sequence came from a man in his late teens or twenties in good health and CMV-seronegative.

The CDR3 region is CASSSNRDAVYYEQYF. The CDR3 coding sequence is TGTGCCAGCAGTTCTAACAGGGACGCCGTATACTACGAGCAGTACTTC. This chain uses TRBV27 with TRBJ2-7, with D tentatively TRBD1 (6 bases). The length of the CDR3 is 16 residues. V lost 4 bases to trimming and J lost 3 bases, with 19 bases between them. Germline V CDR1 and CDR2: MNHEY, SMNVEV (reference sequence).